Below, 31 T cell receptor beta chains from the same sample are listed, as sequenced in a study of OX40 agonist ivuxolimab in advanced cancers. Assay: immunoSEQ multiplex PCR; the TCRdb copy retains only in-frame clones and omits some. The table records 60,000 to 65,000 clones, about 93% of them present only once. The material was CD4+ or CD8+ T cells sorted from blood, obtained in a trial of the OX40 agonist ivuxolimab. The receptors originated from an adult with an advanced solid tumor such as melanoma, head and neck, liver or kidney cancer.

The DNA for the CDR3 is TGCGCCAGCAGTGAGTTGGGTAACACAGATACGCAGTATTTT. Residues: CASSELGNTDTQYF. V gene TRBV10-1 combines with J gene TRBJ2-3; D not resolved. The CDR3 covers 14 residues. The germline gives CDR1 WNHNN, CDR2 SYGVQD (reference sequence). V shed 1 base and J shed 2 bases, with 7 bases lying between them.

Comments on this clone: A read error may account for a junction end that differs from germline. The rearrangement uses TRBV4-2 and TRBJ1-5; perhaps TRBD1 as D (5 bases). CDR3 length equals 13 residues. Germline lookup yields CDR1 LGHNA and CDR2 YNFKEQ. The CDR3 region has the DNA TGTGCCACCAGCCAGGGCGAGGATCAGCCCCAGCATTTT. This encodes CATSQGEDQPQHF.

The V gene is TRBV7-3, the J gene TRBJ2-7; no definite D call. The CDR3 sequence is 16 residues long. Looked up from germline, CDR1 is SGHTA and CDR2 is FQGTGA. The V end was cut by 5 bases, the J end by 2 bases, with 19 bases between. This CDR3 reads CASSTPPWTAAYEQYF. The CDR3 DNA is TGTGCCAGCAGCACACCTCCTTGGACGGCGGCCTACGAGCAGTACTTC.

This clone showed up just once. V usage is TRBV28 and J usage is TRBJ2-5; 8 nucleotides line up with TRBD1. Germline V gene sequence: CDR1 MDHEN, CDR2 SYDVKM. The CDR3 is 12 residues long. Unmatched junction bases numbered 4, after V lost 7 bases and J lost 6 bases. CDR3 bases: TGTGCCAGCAAAGACAGGGGTAAGACCCAGTACTTC. Protein sequence: CASKDRGKTQYF.

The chain carries TRBV4-2 and TRBJ2-3; D not resolved. The CDR3 has 15 amino acids. Germline V gene sequence: CDR1 LGHNA, CDR2 YNFKEQ. Between the trimmed V and J ends, which lost 3 bases and 0 bases, there was a span of 10 bases. Here the CDR3 DNA reads TGTGCCAGCAGCCAGCAACTCGGAAGCACAGATACGCAGTATTTT. This codes for CASSQQLGSTDTQYF.

The chain joins TRBV5-1 to TRBJ2-5; D call uncertain. V was cut by 1 base and J by 4 bases, with 8 bases left in between. The germline CDR1 and CDR2 sequences are SGHRS and YFSETQ. The CDR3 totals 13 residues. The CDR3: CASSLRWGETQYF. CDR3 bases: TGCGCCAGCAGCTTGCGATGGGGAGAGACCCAGTACTTC.

The chain links TRBV19 to TRBJ2-7; unclear D gene. The CDR3 has 13 amino acids. From germline, CDR1 is LNHDA and CDR2 SQIVND (reference sequence). Deletions cut 1 base from V and 3 bases from J, with 7 bases between. The CDR3 DNA reads as TGTGCCAGTAGTATAGGGCCCAACTACGAGCAGTACTTC. This encodes CASSIGPNYEQYF.

V gene TRBV7-8 combines with J gene TRBJ2-1, with TRBD2 matching over 10 bases. Germline V CDR1 and CDR2: SGHVS, FQNEAQ. The CDR3 spans 17 residues. Trimming cost V 5 bases and J 5 bases; bases outside gene matches: 12. The CDR3 nucleotides are TGTGCCAGCAGCCCGCGGGTAGCGGGAGGCAGAGACAATGAGCAGTTCTTC. It specifies CASSPRVAGGRDNEQFF. The entire variable domain, with the rest obtained from reference TRBV7-8 and TRBJ2-1, is as follows: GAGVSQSPRYKVAKRGQDVALRCDPISGHVSLFWYQQALGQGPEFLTYFQNEAQLDKSGLPSDRFFAERPEGSVSTLKIQRTQQEDSAVYLCASSPRVAGGRDNEQFFGPGTRLTVL.

This clone was picked up one time. The chain joins TRBV30 to TRBJ1-2; the match to TRBD1 covers 10 bases. This CDR3 spans 16 amino acids. CDR1 and CDR2 (germline): GTSNPN, SVGIG (reference sequence). J gave up 1 base and V 3 bases, and 8 bases lay outside the gene matches. This CDR3 reads CAWRMDRGTYNYGYTF. CDR3 nucleotide sequence: TGTGCCTGGAGGATGGACAGGGGGACCTATAACTATGGCTACACCTTC.

This chain links TRBV6-1 with TRBJ2-1; D is uncertain. Germline CDR1 reads MNHNS; CDR2 reads SASEGT. The V end lost 5 bases, the J end lost 7 bases, and 3 bases lay between the germline ends. CDR3 size: 10 residues. The DNA of the CDR3 is TGTGCCAGCAGTCTAAATGAGCAGTTCTTC. Translated, it gives CASSLNEQFF.

The V gene is TRBV9, the J gene TRBJ2-7, with D perhaps matching TRBD2 (5 bases). This CDR3 is built from 14 residues. Deletions cut 4 bases from V and 3 bases from J, with 14 bases between. Germline assignment: CDR1 SGDLS and CDR2 YYNGEE. The CDR3 DNA sequence: TGTGCCAGCAGCCCATCGGACTGGTACTACGAGCAGTACTTC. This codes for CASSPSDWYYEQYF.

V and J are TRBV27 and TRBJ2-3, with D hard to call. The CDR3 totals 17 residues. Germline loops: CDR1 MNHEY, CDR2 SMNVEV (reference sequence). V dropped 3 bases and J dropped 1 base, with 17 bases sitting between them. The CDR3 nucleotides read TGTGCCAGCAGTTTTAGTTTCCATCTAAGCGGCACAGATACGCAGTATTTT. The encoded protein is CASSFSFHLSGTDTQYF.

This chain joins TRBV11-3 and TRBJ2-3, with D possibly matching TRBD2 (6 bases). This CDR3 spans 13 amino acids. Germline CDR1 reads SGHNT; CDR2 reads YENEEA. V lost 8 bases and J 0 bases, leaving 9 bases between the germline ends. The CDR3 loop reads CASVAGSTDTQYF. The CDR3 DNA sequence: TGTGCCAGCGTGGCGGGAAGCACAGATACGCAGTATTTT.

This clone was detected only a few times. The chain couples TRBV9 to TRBJ2-7; no definite D call. This CDR3 has 12 residues. Trimming took off 5 bases at V and 5 bases at J, with 11 bases between the two ends. Germline V gene data show CDR1 as SGDLS and CDR2 as YYNGEE. The CDR3 protein is CASSERSHEQYF. Written as DNA, the CDR3 is TGTGCCAGCAGTGAACGGAGCCACGAGCAGTACTTC. Together with reference TRBV9 and TRBJ2-7, the CDR3 gives the full variable domain: DSGVTQTPKHLITATGQRVTLRCSPRSGDLSVYWYQQSLDQGLQFLIQYYNGEERAKGNILERFSAQQFPDLHSELNLSSLELGDSALYFCASSERSHEQYFGPGTRLTVT.

This clone was detected once. The chain uses TRBV2 and TRBJ2-1, with 11 bases fitting TRBD2. CDR3 size: 15 residues. Germline V gene lookup returns CDR1 SNHLY and CDR2 FYNNEI. Unmatched junction bases numbered 10, after V lost 5 bases and J lost 10 bases. CDR3 in DNA: TGTGCCAGCAGTCCTAGTAGCGGGAGGGCCGAAGAGCAGTTCTTC. Translated, it gives CASSPSSGRAEEQFF.

The rearrangement links TRBV19 to TRBJ2-7; no clear D. V lost 2 bases and J lost 2, with 13 bases in between. This CDR3 comprises 15 residues. Germline values: CDR1 LNHDA, CDR2 SQIVND (reference sequence). CDR3 loop: CASSIKDPSPYEQYF. The CDR3 DNA is TGTGCCAGTAGTATAAAGGACCCCTCCCCCTACGAGCAGTACTTC.

The J gene is TRBJ1-1, the V gene TRBV2; D gene unclear. Germline assignment: CDR1 SNHLY and CDR2 FYNNEI. This CDR3 region has 12 residues. V lost 4 bases to trimming and J lost 5 bases, with 8 bases between them. The CDR3 is CASSAGRTEAFF. CDR3 DNA: TGTGCCAGCAGTGCGGGGAGGACTGAAGCTTTCTTT.

J is TRBJ1-4 and V is TRBV30; D is perhaps TRBD1 (5 bases). The germline V and J ends were trimmed by 0 bases and 7 bases, with 15 bases remaining between them. The CDR3 contains 15 residues. Germline values: CDR1 GTSNPN, CDR2 SVGIG (reference sequence). CDR3 residues: CAWSVFRQGGEKLFF. As DNA, the CDR3 is TGTGCCTGGAGTGTATTTCGGCAGGGTGGTGAAAAACTGTTTTTT.

The chain couples TRBV4-2 to TRBJ2-7, with no clear D. Germline V CDR1 and CDR2: LGHNA, YNFKEQ. Deletions cut 1 base from V and 7 bases from J, with 5 bases between. The CDR3 extends over 11 amino acids. The CDR3 here is CASSQGTEQYF. The CDR3 coding sequence is TGTGCCAGCAGCCAAGGTACGGAGCAGTACTTC.

The chain uses TRBV25-1 and TRBJ2-1, with 8 bases identical to TRBD1. Per germline, CDR1 MGHDK and CDR2 SYGVNS. Germline trimming cut 7 bases from V and 7 bases from J; bases unmatched to any gene: 3. The CDR3 sequence is 12 residues long. CDR3: CASTRTGNEQFF. As DNA, the CDR3 is TGTGCCAGCACCCGGACAGGGAATGAGCAGTTCTTC.

The rearrangement joins TRBV15 to TRBJ1-2, with D possibly TRBD1 on 5 matching bases. Trimming removed 0 bases from V and 6 bases from J, with 11 bases in between. CDR1 is LNHNV and CDR2 is YYDKDF in the germline V gene (reference sequence). The CDR3 covers 14 residues. CDR3 sequence (DNA): TGTGCCACCAGCAGAGATGGGGCCTTCAATGGCTACACCTTC. It is translated as CATSRDGAFNGYTF.

The chain joins TRBV23-1 to TRBJ2-5, with D possibly matching TRBD1 (5 bases). TRBJ2-7 matches the DNA end more closely, so the J call is doubtful. TRBV23-1 is recorded as an ORF, its role being uncertain. This CDR3 has 15 amino acids. CDR3 protein: CASILKSGQGYEQYF. The DNA for the CDR3 is TGCGCCAGCATACTAAAGTCAGGGCAGGGCTACGAGCAGTACTTC.

This clone was picked up one time. The chain carries TRBV7-6 and TRBJ2-7; maybe TRBD2 (6 bases). Germline V lookup: CDR1 SGHVS, CDR2 FNYEAQ. The V end was cut by 5 bases, the J end by 3 bases, with 11 bases between. The CDR3 sequence is 13 residues long. The CDR3: CASSVGEDYEQYF. The CDR3 DNA follows: TGTGCCAGCAGCGTTGGGGAGGACTACGAGCAGTACTTC. Complete variable domain (other parts from reference TRBV7-6 and TRBJ2-7): GAGVSQSPRYKVTKRGQDVALRCDPISGHVSLYWYRQALGQGPEFLTYFNYEAQQDKSGLPNDRFSAERPEGSISTLTIQRTEQRDSAMYRCASSVGEDYEQYFGPGTRLTVT.

This chain connects TRBV7-9 to TRBJ2-5, with D unresolved. The end of the DNA fits TRBJ2-7 better, so the J call may be wrong. Germline assignment: CDR1 SEHNR and CDR2 FQNEAQ (reference sequence). The CDR3 extends over 13 amino acids. As DNA, the CDR3 is TGTGCCAGCAGGTCAGACCTTAGGCACGAGCAGTACTTC. Translation: CASRSDLRHEQYF.

This clone was recorded only once. The J gene is TRBJ2-7, the V gene TRBV2, with 7 bases lining up with TRBD2. CDR1 and CDR2 (germline): SNHLY, FYNNEI. The CDR3 consists of 15 residues. Trimming cost V 3 bases and J 0 bases; bases outside gene matches: 5. CDR3: CASSDPGGNSYEQYF. The CDR3, as DNA: TGTGCCAGCAGTGATCCGGGAGGAAACTCCTACGAGCAGTACTTC. Using reference TRBV2 and TRBJ2-7 for the parts outside the CDR3, the full variable domain is EPEVTQTPSHQVTQMGQEVILRCVPISNHLYFYWYRQILGQKVEFLVSFYNNEISEKSEIFDDQFSVERPDGSNFTLKIRSTKLEDSAMYFCASSDPGGNSYEQYFGPGTRLTVT.

The chain is built from TRBV7-2 and TRBJ2-5; D may be TRBD1 or TRBD2 (5 bases each). This CDR3 contains 16 residues. Germline values: CDR1 SGHTA, CDR2 FQGNSA. Trimming removed 2 bases at V and 5 bases at J, with 18 bases between. The CDR3 here is CASSLQSDYWGETQYF. In nucleotides, the CDR3 is TGTGCCAGCAGCTTACAGTCTGACTATTGGGGGGAGACCCAGTACTTC.

V and J are TRBV6-5 and TRBJ2-3, with 8 bases identical to TRBD2. Per germline, CDR1 MNHEY and CDR2 SVGAGI. V lost 8 bases, J lost 5 bases, and 9 bases stayed unmatched. This CDR3 is built from 14 residues. CDR3 sequence reads: CASGSGIFKDTQYF. The DNA of the CDR3 is TGTGCCAGCGGTAGCGGGATATTTAAAGATACGCAGTATTTT.

This clone was observed once. The V call is TRBV19, the J call TRBJ1-1, with unresolved D. Trimming removed 5 bases from V and 3 bases from J, with 4 bases in between. Germline V gene lookup returns CDR1 LNHDA and CDR2 SQIVND (reference sequence). The CDR3 is 11 amino acids. CDR3 protein: CASSDYTEAFF. The CDR3 DNA reads TGTGCCAGTAGTGATTACACTGAAGCTTTCTTT.

The chain links TRBV19 to TRBJ2-6; D uncertain. V was clipped by 9 bases and J by 0 bases, with 9 bases between them. The CDR3 runs 14 residues. Germline CDR1 and CDR2: LNHDA and SQIVND (reference sequence). In nucleotides, the CDR3 is TGTGCCAGCCATTATAGCTCTGGGGCCAACGTCCTGACTTTC. Translated: CASHYSSGANVLTF.

The chain is built from TRBV19 and TRBJ1-2; D gene unclear. Looked up from germline, CDR1 is LNHDA and CDR2 is SQIVND (reference sequence). V was shortened by 7 bases and J by 6 bases, with 15 bases between the two germline ends. This CDR3 comprises 13 residues. CDR3: CASTPTLGDGYTF. Written as DNA, the CDR3 is TGTGCCAGTACCCCGACCCTAGGAGATGGCTACACCTTC.

This chain joins TRBV7-2 and TRBJ2-7; 7 bases fit TRBD1. The CDR3 contains 16 residues. Unmatched junction bases numbered 8, after V lost 1 base and J lost 2 bases. Germline V gives CDR1 SGHTA, CDR2 FQGNSA. CDR3 in amino acids: CASSLGTGEEPYEQYF. In DNA form, the CDR3 reads TGTGCCAGCAGCTTAGGAACAGGGGAAGAGCCCTACGAGCAGTACTTC. Complete variable domain (other parts from reference TRBV7-2 and TRBJ2-7): GAGVSQSPSNKVTEKGKDVELRCDPISGHTALYWYRQSLGQGLEFLIYFQGNSAPDKSGLPSDRFSAERTGGSVSTLTIQRTQQEDSAVYLCASSLGTGEEPYEQYFGPGTRLTVT.